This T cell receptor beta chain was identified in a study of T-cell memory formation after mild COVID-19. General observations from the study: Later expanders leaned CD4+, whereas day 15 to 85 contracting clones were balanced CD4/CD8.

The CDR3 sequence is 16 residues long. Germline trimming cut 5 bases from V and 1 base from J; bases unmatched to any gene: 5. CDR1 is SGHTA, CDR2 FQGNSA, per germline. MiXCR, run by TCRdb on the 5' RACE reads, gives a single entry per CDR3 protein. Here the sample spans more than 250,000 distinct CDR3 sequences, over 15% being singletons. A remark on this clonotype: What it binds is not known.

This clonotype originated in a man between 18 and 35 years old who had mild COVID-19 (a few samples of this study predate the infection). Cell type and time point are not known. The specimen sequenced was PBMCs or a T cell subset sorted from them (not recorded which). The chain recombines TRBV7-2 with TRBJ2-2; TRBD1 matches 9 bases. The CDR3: CASSTGQGMNTGELFF. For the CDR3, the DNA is TGTGCCAGCAGCACGGGACAGGGTATGAACACCGGGGAGCTGTTTTTT.